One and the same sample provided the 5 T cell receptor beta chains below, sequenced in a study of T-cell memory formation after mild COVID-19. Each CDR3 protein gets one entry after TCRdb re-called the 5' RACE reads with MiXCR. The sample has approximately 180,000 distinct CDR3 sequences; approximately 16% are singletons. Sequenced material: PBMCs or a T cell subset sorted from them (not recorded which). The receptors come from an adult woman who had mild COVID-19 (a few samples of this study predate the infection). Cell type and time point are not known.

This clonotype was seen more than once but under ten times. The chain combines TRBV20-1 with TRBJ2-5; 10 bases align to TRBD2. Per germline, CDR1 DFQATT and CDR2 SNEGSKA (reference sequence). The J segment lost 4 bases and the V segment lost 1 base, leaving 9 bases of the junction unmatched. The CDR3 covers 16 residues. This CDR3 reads CSARGLAGVEGETQYF. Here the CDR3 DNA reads TGCAGTGCTAGAGGCCTAGCGGGAGTCGAGGGAGAGACCCAGTACTTC.

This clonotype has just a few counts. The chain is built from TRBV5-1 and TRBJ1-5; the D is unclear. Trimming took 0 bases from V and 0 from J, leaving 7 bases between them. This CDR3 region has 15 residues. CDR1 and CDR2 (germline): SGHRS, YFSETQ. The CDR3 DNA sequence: TGCGCCAGCAGCTTGGGACTCTATAGCAATCAGCCCCAGCATTTT. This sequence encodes CASSLGLYSNQPQHF.

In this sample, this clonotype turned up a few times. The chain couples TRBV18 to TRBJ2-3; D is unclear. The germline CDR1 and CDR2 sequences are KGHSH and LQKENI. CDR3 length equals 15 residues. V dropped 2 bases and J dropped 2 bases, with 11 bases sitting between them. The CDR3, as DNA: TGTGCCAGCTCACCAGGCAGGACGTCCACAGATACGCAGTATTTT. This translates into CASSPGRTSTDTQYF.

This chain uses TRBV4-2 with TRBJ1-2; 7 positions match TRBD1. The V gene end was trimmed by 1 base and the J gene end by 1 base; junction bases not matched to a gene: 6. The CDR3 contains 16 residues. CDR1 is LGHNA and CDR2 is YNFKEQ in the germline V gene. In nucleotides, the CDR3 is TGTGCCAGCAGCCAAGGCGACAGGGATAATAACTATGGCTACACCTTC. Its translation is CASSQGDRDNNYGYTF.

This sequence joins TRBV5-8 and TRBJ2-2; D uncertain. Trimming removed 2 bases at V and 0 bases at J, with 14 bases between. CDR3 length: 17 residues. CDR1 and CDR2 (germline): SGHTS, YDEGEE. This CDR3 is CASSFGCYTTNTGELFF. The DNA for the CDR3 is TGTGCCAGCAGCTTCGGGTGCTATACCACGAACACCGGGGAGCTGTTTTTT. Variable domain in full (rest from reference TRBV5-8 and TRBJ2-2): EAGVTQSPTHLIKTRGQQATLRCSPISGHTSVYWYQQALGLGLQFLLWYDEGEERNRGNFPPRFSGRQFPNYSSELNVNALELEDSALYLCASSFGCYTTNTGELFFGEGSRLTVL.